The 26 T cell receptor beta chains listed next were all sequenced from one sample in a study of blood T cell repertoires in COVID-19 (TCRdb year 2020). Library prep was done by the immunoSEQ multiplex PCR assay. Imported from immuneACCESS, the table was reduced by TCRdb to in-frame sequences with V and J called. These copies leave out some clones; in studies compared against another copy, an unresolved V gene accounts for under half, and the cause of the remainder is not known. In all, the sample holds 250,000 to 300,000 clones, and around 88% of those were seen once. The ten top clones hold 5.5% to 8% of the sample. The sequenced material came from peripheral blood. These receptors were obtained from a woman aged 25-40 years who had recovered from COVID-19.

The chain couples TRBV5-4 to TRBJ1-2; the match to TRBD1 covers 11 bases. Trimming at V came to 0 bases and at J to 9 bases, leaving 7 bases not matched to a gene. CDR1 SGHNT and CDR2 YYREEE come from the germline V gene (reference sequence). The CDR3 has 15 residues. CDR3 residues: CASSLEAGQGASYTF. CDR3 nucleotides: TGTGCCAGCAGCTTGGAAGCCGGACAGGGGGCAAGCTACACCTTC.

The genes are TRBV27 and TRBJ2-2; the D is unclear. The V end lost 5 bases, the J end lost 7 bases, and 20 bases lay between the germline ends. In germline, CDR1 is MNHEY, CDR2 SMNVEV (reference sequence). The CDR3 consists of 16 residues. The CDR3, as DNA: TGTGCCAGCAGTCAGCCTCCTTCTTTGCCGGGCGGGGAGCTGTTTTTT. It specifies CASSQPPSLPGGELFF.

V is TRBV4-1 and J is TRBJ1-2, with D unresolved. Trimming left V 0 bases short and J 8 bases short, with 19 bases between. From germline, CDR1 is MGHRA and CDR2 YSYEKL. This CDR3 has 16 residues. CDR3 residues: CASSQDMWLGGYGYTF. The DNA for the CDR3 is TGCGCCAGCAGCCAAGATATGTGGTTAGGCGGGTACGGCTACACCTTC.

V usage is TRBV28 and J usage is TRBJ2-5; perhaps TRBD2 as D (5 bases). V lost 1 base and J 0 bases, leaving 18 bases between the germline ends. The germline V gene encodes CDR1 MDHEN and CDR2 SYDVKM. This CDR3 spans 18 amino acids. CDR3 loop: CASSLFRMEAEDQETQYF. In DNA, the CDR3 is TGTGCCAGCAGTTTATTTAGGATGGAGGCAGAAGACCAAGAGACCCAGTACTTC.

V usage is TRBV2 and J usage is TRBJ1-3, with D maybe TRBD1 (6 bases). Trimming left V 3 bases short and J 2 bases short, with 11 bases between. The CDR3 length is 15 residues. The germline CDR1 and CDR2 sequences are SNHLY and FYNNEI. The CDR3 DNA sequence: TGTGCCAGCAGTGACCCACAGGGAGCTGGAAACACCATATATTTT. Protein: CASSDPQGAGNTIYF.

The CDR3 reads CASSSKTGGSNEKLFF. CDR3 DNA: TGTGCCAGCAGCTCCAAAACAGGGGGTTCTAATGAAAAACTGTTTTTT. The chain couples TRBV7-2 to TRBJ1-4, with TRBD1 matching over 8 bases. In germline, CDR1 is SGHTA, CDR2 FQGNSA. V dropped 4 bases and J dropped 3; count of bases not matched to a gene: 7. The CDR3 runs 16 residues.

V is TRBV19 and J is TRBJ2-2, with 7 bases that match TRBD1. Germline CDR1 LNHDA, CDR2 SQIVND (reference sequence). There are 14 residues in the CDR3. Trimming removed 6 bases from V and 6 bases from J; junction bases left unmatched: 7. The DNA of the CDR3 is TGTGCCAGTAGAACGACAGGGAGCCCCGGGGAGCTGTTTTTT. Its translation is CASRTTGSPGELFF.

V usage is TRBV28 and J usage is TRBJ2-7; TRBD1 matches at 8 bases. Germline V gene data show CDR1 as MDHEN and CDR2 as SYDVKM. The CDR3 has 12 amino acids. The V segment lost 5 bases and the J segment 6 bases; nucleotides outside the gene matches: 3. The CDR3, as DNA: TGTGCCAGCAGTCTGGACAGGGTCGAGCAGTACTTC. It yields the protein CASSLDRVEQYF.

This chain connects TRBV4-2 to TRBJ1-4, with 8 bases aligning to TRBD1. The germline gives CDR1 LGHNA, CDR2 YNFKEQ. The CDR3 runs to 14 residues. The J segment lost 8 bases and the V segment lost 1 base, leaving 3 bases of the junction unmatched. This CDR3 is CASSQAGGGEKLFF. The CDR3 coding sequence is TGTGCCAGCAGCCAAGCAGGGGGCGGGGAAAAACTGTTTTTT.

This chain connects TRBV15 to TRBJ2-2, with 7 bases fitting TRBD1. Trimming took 3 bases from V and 4 from J; bases not matched to a gene: 11. The germline gives CDR1 LNHNV, CDR2 YYDKDF (reference sequence). There are 17 residues in the CDR3. In DNA form, the CDR3 reads TGTGCCACCAGCAGCCCCCCGCGACAGGGCGGCACCGGGGAGCTGTTTTTT. This codes for CATSSPPRQGGTGELFF.

This clone was found once. Other DNA sequences in the same sample also yield this CDR3. V and J are TRBV25-1 and TRBJ1-6; D is possibly TRBD1 (5 bases). With 2 bases removed from V and 9 bases from J, the gap between germline ends came to 11 bases. Germline lookup yields CDR1 MGHDK and CDR2 SYGVNS. The CDR3 is 14 residues long. The chain's CDR3 is CASSERQGGSPLHF. CDR3 coding DNA: TGTGCCAGCAGTGAAAGGCAGGGAGGTTCACCCCTCCACTTT.

The chain joins TRBV28 to TRBJ2-7, with 8 bases aligning to TRBD1. The trim removed 7 bases at V and 1 base at J, leaving 9 bases unmatched. The CDR3 spans 15 residues. Germline CDR1 MDHEN, CDR2 SYDVKM. CDR3 sequence: CASIPGGQLSYEQYF. DNA for the CDR3: TGTGCCAGCATTCCAGGGGGCCAACTTTCCTACGAGCAGTACTTC. The variable domain in full, with the rest retrieved from reference TRBV28 and TRBJ2-7, is DVKVTQSSRYLVKRTGEKVFLECVQDMDHENMFWYRQDPGLGLRLIYFSYDVKMKEKGDIPEGYSVSREKKERFSLILESASTNQTSMYLCASIPGGQLSYEQYFGPGTRLTVT.

The chain is built from TRBV4-2 and TRBJ2-2; maybe TRBD2 (5 bases). From germline, CDR1 is LGHNA and CDR2 YNFKEQ. Trimming took 4 bases from V and 0 from J, leaving 15 bases between them. The CDR3 has 17 amino acids. The CDR3, as DNA: TGTGCCAGCAGCCCGCGTCTCGGGGTAACGAACACCGGGGAGCTGTTTTTT. It translates to CASSPRLGVTNTGELFF.

V usage is TRBV30 and J usage is TRBJ1-2; D unclear. With 2 bases removed from V and 8 bases from J, the gap between germline ends came to 15 bases. Germline V gives CDR1 GTSNPN, CDR2 SVGIG (reference sequence). There are 13 residues in the CDR3. Here the CDR3 reads CAWSPNSIGGYTF. The CDR3 coding sequence is TGTGCCTGGAGTCCAAATTCCATCGGGGGCTACACCTTC.

In DNA, the CDR3 is TGTGCCAGCAGCTCCGGGGGGGCGGGCACAGATACGCAGTATTTT. It encodes CASSSGGAGTDTQYF. This chain uses TRBV7-3 with TRBJ2-3, with TRBD2 identical over 8 bases. Germline V gene lookup returns CDR1 SGHTA and CDR2 FQGTGA. Losses at the gene ends were 4 bases for V and 1 base for J; bases not matched to a gene: 4. CDR3 length equals 15 residues.

The genes are TRBV2 and TRBJ1-4, with a tentative D call TRBD1 (5 bases). Trimming pared 4 bases from V and 0 bases from J, leaving 9 bases between. This CDR3 spans 15 amino acids. Germline V gives CDR1 SNHLY, CDR2 FYNNEI. CDR3 sequence: CASSVGGPTNEKLFF. CDR3 sequence (DNA): TGTGCCAGCAGTGTCGGGGGTCCAACTAATGAAAAACTGTTTTTT.

CDR3 DNA: TGCGCCAGCAGCCCCACAGCCTCTTCTAACTATGGCTACACCTTC. The encoded protein is CASSPTASSNYGYTF. The chain employs TRBV5-1 and TRBJ1-2; D is undetermined. The length of the CDR3 is 15 residues. V lost 4 bases and J 0 bases, leaving 13 bases between the germline ends. From germline, CDR1 is SGHRS and CDR2 YFSETQ.

This clone was found once. This sequence joins TRBV28 and TRBJ2-1; D gene ambiguous. V gave up 7 bases and J gave up 9 bases, with 13 bases separating them. This CDR3 region has 12 residues. Germline CDR1 reads MDHEN; CDR2 reads SYDVKM. This CDR3 reads CASTRRDSEQFF. The CDR3 bases are TGTGCCAGCACGAGGAGAGACTCTGAGCAGTTCTTC.

This clone appeared a few times. This chain uses TRBV18 with TRBJ1-5; D gene unclear. Trimming removed 5 bases from V and 4 bases from J, with 9 bases in between. Germline-derived CDR1 and CDR2 are KGHSH and LQKENI. The CDR3 extends over 13 amino acids. The CDR3 region is CASSAMTNQPQHF. The CDR3 region has the DNA TGTGCCAGCTCAGCCATGACTAATCAGCCCCAGCATTTT.

The gene calls are TRBV3-1 (or the pseudogene TRBV3-2) and TRBJ2-3; 11 nucleotides match TRBD2. The length of the CDR3 is 15 residues. The germline V gene encodes CDR1 LGHDT and CDR2 YNNKEL (reference sequence). The ends lost 5 bases at V and 5 bases at J; junction bases unmatched: 6. DNA for the CDR3: TGTGCCAGCAGCGATAGCGGGGGGGGTGTAGATACGCAGTATTTT. It encodes CASSDSGGGVDTQYF.

The chain has TRBV28 and TRBJ1-1, with no clear D. Germline V gene lookup returns CDR1 MDHEN and CDR2 SYDVKM. Trimming left V 8 bases short and J 4 bases short, with 14 bases between. The CDR3 runs 13 residues. This CDR3 is CASHRRLGTEAFF. Here the CDR3 DNA reads TGTGCCAGCCATCGCCGCCTCGGCACTGAAGCTTTCTTT.

CDR3 loop: CASSQLTSGIEKLFF. In DNA form, the CDR3 reads TGTGCCAGCAGCCAACTGACATCTGGAATCGAAAAACTGTTTTTT. The V call is TRBV3-1 (or the pseudogene TRBV3-2), the J call TRBJ1-4, with D uncertain. Germline lookup yields CDR1 LGHDT and CDR2 YNNKEL (reference sequence). V was clipped by 2 bases and J by 8 bases, with 15 bases between them. There are 15 residues in the CDR3.

The chain combines TRBV13 with TRBJ2-7, with a possible D match to TRBD1 (6 bases). V was cut by 3 bases and J by 0 bases, with 9 bases left in between. CDR3 length: 14 amino acids. Per germline, CDR1 PRHDT and CDR2 FYEKMQ (reference sequence). CDR3 nucleotides: TGTGCCAGCAGCTTCAAACAGGGCTCCTACGAGCAGTACTTC. Translating it yields CASSFKQGSYEQYF.

This chain uses TRBV19 with TRBJ1-2; D may be TRBD1 (6 bases). Trimming removed 5 bases from V and 0 bases from J, with 13 bases in between. CDR3 size: 15 residues. The germline gives CDR1 LNHDA, CDR2 SQIVND (reference sequence). CDR3 residues: CASSLNRVANYGYTF. CDR3 sequence (DNA): TGTGCCAGTAGTCTCAACAGGGTAGCTAACTATGGCTACACCTTC.

The rearrangement joins TRBV29-1 to TRBJ1-2, with unresolved D. This CDR3 region has 16 residues. Trimming shortened V by 3 bases and J by 3 bases, and 20 bases separated the two germline ends. Germline V CDR1 and CDR2: SQVTM, ANQGSEA. The CDR3, as DNA: TGCAGCGTTGATAGGACTCTAAACGCCAACGACTATGGCTACACCTTC. It encodes CSVDRTLNANDYGYTF. Supplemented by reference TRBV29-1 and TRBJ1-2, the full variable domain reads SAVISQKPSRDICQRGTSLTIQCQVDSQVTMMFWYRQQPGQSLTLIATANQGSEATYESGFVIDKFPISRPNLTFSTLTVSNMSPEDSSIYLCSVDRTLNANDYGYTFGSGTRLTVV.

This chain joins TRBV7-9 and TRBJ1-1, with D unclear. The germline gives CDR1 SEHNR, CDR2 FQNEAQ (reference sequence). V was trimmed by 1 base and J by 1 base, leaving 4 bases between them. This CDR3 has 13 amino acids. DNA for the CDR3: TGTGCCAGCAGCTTAGAACAGAACACTGAAGCTTTCTTT. It is translated as CASSLEQNTEAFF.